These 31 T cell receptor beta chains were all obtained from the same sample, sequenced in a study of blood T cell repertoires in COVID-19. Repertoires were generated with immunoSEQ multiplex PCR, while TCRdb's copy carries only in-frame clones and drops some. The sample shows 250,000 to 300,000 clones, 88% of them seen only once. The specimen was PBMCs or T cells enriched from blood (not recorded which). All receptors derive from a woman between 25 and 40 years old who had recovered from COVID-19.

The rearrangement joins TRBV4-1 to TRBJ2-7; D may be TRBD2 (6 bases). The CDR3 is 15 residues long. With 4 bases removed from V and 0 bases from J, the gap between germline ends came to 13 bases. Germline V lookup: CDR1 MGHRA, CDR2 YSYEKL. The chain's CDR3 is CASSLGTSSSYEQYF. CDR3 DNA: TGCGCCAGCAGCCTTGGGACTTCTAGCTCCTACGAGCAGTACTTC.

This clone has just a few counts. V gene TRBV5-1 combines with J gene TRBJ2-7, with 14 bases identical to TRBD2. This CDR3 contains 16 residues. The V gene end was trimmed by 4 bases and the J gene end by 4 bases; junction bases not matched to a gene: 7. Germline V gene sequence: CDR1 SGHRS, CDR2 YFSETQ. The CDR3 loop reads CASSPGTSGSVYEQYF. CDR3 nucleotide sequence: TGCGCCAGCAGCCCAGGGACTAGCGGGAGCGTTTACGAGCAGTACTTC.

CDR3 DNA sequence: TGTGCCAGCAGCTTAGGTCGGGGGGGATTGAGGACTGAAGCTTTCTTT. Protein: CASSLGRGGLRTEAFF. V usage is TRBV7-2 and J usage is TRBJ1-1, with D maybe TRBD1 (5 bases). There are 16 residues in the CDR3. Germline CDR1 SGHTA, CDR2 FQGNSA. The V and J ends lost 1 base and 5 bases respectively, with 17 bases between them.

Only one count was recorded for this clone. The chain has TRBV5-1 and TRBJ1-2, with D possibly being TRBD1 (5 bases). Trimming left V 5 bases short and J 4 bases short, with 18 bases between. CDR1 is SGHRS, CDR2 YFSETQ, per germline. The CDR3 has 15 amino acids. This CDR3 is CASRPTTVVGYGYTF. The CDR3 coding sequence is TGCGCCAGCAGACCGACGACAGTCGTCGGCTATGGCTACACCTTC.

This chain joins TRBV25-1 and TRBJ2-7, with no clear D. Looked up from germline, CDR1 is MGHDK and CDR2 is SYGVNS. Trimming left V 7 bases short and J 3 bases short, with 10 bases between. The CDR3 extends over 12 amino acids. The CDR3 nucleotides are TGTGCCAGCACCGAGAGAGACTACGAGCAGTACTTC. Translating it yields CASTERDYEQYF.

In its sample, this clone was seen a few times. The chain combines TRBV7-2 with TRBJ1-3, with 10 nucleotides matching TRBD1. The V gene end was trimmed by 3 bases and the J gene end by 4 bases; junction bases not matched to a gene: 3. The germline CDR1 and CDR2 sequences are SGHTA and FQGNSA. This CDR3 spans 15 amino acids. Written as DNA, the CDR3 is TGTGCCAGCAGCTTGACGGGACAGGGGGGAAACACCATATATTTT. It is translated as CASSLTGQGGNTIYF.

The chain couples TRBV27 to TRBJ1-4; D is possibly TRBD1 (5 bases). The germline V gene encodes CDR1 MNHEY and CDR2 SMNVEV (reference sequence). V lost 4 bases to trimming and J lost 5 bases, with 14 bases between them. The CDR3 loop spans 15 amino acids. The CDR3 DNA follows: TGTGCCAGCAGTTACTCAGGCAGGGTAAATGAAAAACTGTTTTTT. Translation: CASSYSGRVNEKLFF. Using reference TRBV27 and TRBJ1-4 for the parts outside the CDR3, the full variable domain is EAQVTQNPRYLITVTGKKLTVTCSQNMNHEYMSWYRQDPGLGLRQIYYSMNVEVTDKGDVPEGYKVSRKEKRNFPLILESPSPNQTSLYFCASSYSGRVNEKLFFGSGTQLSVL.

V is TRBV7-6 and J is TRBJ2-2; the D gene is possibly TRBD1 (6 bases). Trimming left V 5 bases short and J 2 bases short, with 15 bases between. Per germline, CDR1 SGHVS and CDR2 FNYEAQ. The CDR3 spans 16 residues. The CDR3 region has the DNA TGTGCCAGCAGCCGAACCGGGACAAAAAACACCGGGGAGCTGTTTTTT. It is translated as CASSRTGTKNTGELFF.

The chain uses TRBV6-5 and TRBJ2-5, with a tentative D call TRBD1 (6 bases). The CDR3 sequence is 16 residues long. Trimming removed 4 bases at V and 1 base at J, with 16 bases between. Germline V CDR1 and CDR2: MNHEY, SVGAGI. The CDR3 DNA follows: TGTGCCAGCAGTTCACAGGGTGAGGGTGTCCAAGAGACCCAGTACTTC. Amino acid sequence: CASSSQGEGVQETQYF.

The V and J genes are TRBV7-8 and TRBJ2-7; no definite D call. Germline CDR1 and CDR2: SGHVS and FQNEAQ. V dropped 0 bases and J dropped 3 bases, with 12 bases sitting between them. The CDR3 is 15 amino acids. Written as DNA, the CDR3 is TGTGCCAGCAGCTTAGCCCTAGGCGGCAGCTACGAGCAGTACTTC. It codes for CASSLALGGSYEQYF.

The V call is TRBV3-1 (or the pseudogene TRBV3-2), the J call TRBJ1-2, with a tentative D call TRBD1 (5 bases). This CDR3 comprises 16 residues. In germline, CDR1 is LGHDT, CDR2 YNNKEL (reference sequence). Trimming removed 0 bases at V and 5 bases at J, with 16 bases between. CDR3 amino acids: CASSQDWRGEEYGYTF. The CDR3 DNA follows: TGTGCCAGCAGCCAAGATTGGAGGGGCGAGGAGTATGGCTACACCTTC.

The rearrangement uses TRBV9 and TRBJ1-5; 9 bases map to TRBD1. The CDR3 extends over 15 amino acids. The germline CDR1 and CDR2 sequences are SGDLS and YYNGEE. V shed 7 bases, J shed 4 bases, and the junction held 9 bases outside the gene matches. Here the CDR3 reads CASAPGTGSNQPQHF. CDR3 nucleotides: TGTGCCAGCGCTCCCGGGACAGGGAGTAATCAGCCCCAGCATTTT.

V usage is TRBV28 and J usage is TRBJ1-2; the match to TRBD1 covers 7 bases. Trimming at V came to 5 bases and at J to 4 bases, leaving 4 bases not matched to a gene. CDR3 size: 13 residues. The germline CDR1 and CDR2 sequences are MDHEN and SYDVKM. CDR3 region: CASSTGAFYGYTF. CDR3 nucleotide sequence: TGTGCCAGCAGTACAGGGGCCTTCTATGGCTACACCTTC.

The rearrangement uses TRBV24-1 and TRBJ1-5, with no clear D. CDR3 length: 14 amino acids. Trimming took off 6 bases at V and 0 bases at J, with 8 bases between the two ends. Germline V CDR1 and CDR2: KGHDR, SFDVKD. The chain's CDR3 is CATSKHLSNQPQHF. The DNA of the CDR3 is TGTGCCACCAGTAAACACCTTAGCAATCAGCCCCAGCATTTT.

This rearrangement joins TRBV5-1 to TRBJ2-5, with TRBD1 matching 10 bases. The germline CDR1 and CDR2 sequences are SGHRS and YFSETQ. This CDR3 is 15 amino acids long. Unmatched junction bases numbered 8, after V lost 4 bases and J lost 5 bases. CDR3 DNA: TGCGCCAGCAGCGTACAGACAGGGGGCAGTGAGACCCAGTACTTC. This translates into CASSVQTGGSETQYF.

The chain employs TRBV5-1 and TRBJ1-5; 8 bases align to TRBD1. The V segment lost 0 bases and the J segment 7 bases; nucleotides outside the gene matches: 3. This CDR3 is built from 14 residues. Germline V lookup: CDR1 SGHRS, CDR2 YFSETQ. The CDR3 coding sequence is TGCGCCAGCAGCTTGGCGACAGGGGCACAGCCCCAGCATTTT. Encoded protein: CASSLATGAQPQHF. The full variable domain, with the rest looked up from reference TRBV5-1 and TRBJ1-5, is KAGVTQTPRYLIKTRGQQVTLSCSPISGHRSVSWYQQTPGQGLQFLFEYFSETQRNKGNFPGRFSGRQFSNSRSEMNVSTLELGDSALYLCASSLATGAQPQHFGDGTRLSIL.

V usage is TRBV27 and J usage is TRBJ2-7; D may be TRBD1 (6 bases). The CDR3 contains 12 residues. The ends were cut back, 5 bases at V and 2 bases at J, with 7 bases in the middle. CDR1 and CDR2 (germline): MNHEY, SMNVEV (reference sequence). The CDR3, as DNA: TGTGCCAGCAGTCCAGGGGCCTACGAGCAGTACTTC. Translated: CASSPGAYEQYF.

The rearrangement joins TRBV4-3 to TRBJ1-3; TRBD1 is a possible D gene (5 bases). CDR3 length: 15 amino acids. Trimming took off 0 bases at V and 3 bases at J, with 9 bases between the two ends. Germline V gene sequence: CDR1 LGHNA, CDR2 YSLEER. The CDR3 spells CASSQDHRFGNTIYF. CDR3 in DNA: TGCGCCAGCAGCCAAGATCACAGGTTTGGAAACACCATATATTTT.

The chain has TRBV5-1 and TRBJ1-4, with a possible D match to TRBD1 (5 bases). CDR1 and CDR2 from the germline V gene are SGHRS and YFSETQ. The V and J ends lost 5 bases and 8 bases respectively, with 16 bases between them. The CDR3 has 14 amino acids. The CDR3 region has the DNA TGCGCCAGCAGAGTGAGGACAACAGACGAAAAACTGTTTTTT. As protein: CASRVRTTDEKLFF.

This clone was found once. V usage is TRBV27 and J usage is TRBJ2-2; 9 bases are shared with TRBD1. This CDR3 is 15 amino acids long. The ends lost 2 bases at V and 6 bases at J; junction bases unmatched: 4. The germline V gene has CDR1 MNHEY and CDR2 SMNVEV (reference sequence). CDR3 nucleotide sequence: TGTGCCAGCAGTTTACCCGGACAGGGGTCCGGGGAGCTGTTTTTT. This translates into CASSLPGQGSGELFF.

The chain uses TRBV10-2 and TRBJ2-2; 7 positions agree with TRBD2. CDR1 is WSHSY, CDR2 SAAADI, per germline. J lost 3 bases, V lost 4 bases, and 5 bases had no gene match. CDR3 size: 15 residues. CDR3: CASSGGEGDTGELFF. The CDR3, as DNA: TGCGCCAGCAGTGGGGGGGAGGGAGACACCGGGGAGCTGTTTTTT.

Comment on this clone: The sample contains more than one DNA sequence encoding this CDR3. The chain carries TRBV5-1 and TRBJ2-2; unclear D gene. The CDR3 has 13 amino acids. V was clipped by 0 bases and J by 5 bases, with 5 bases between them. Germline V gene sequence: CDR1 SGHRS, CDR2 YFSETQ. The CDR3 spells CASSLAQTGELFF. The CDR3 DNA reads TGCGCCAGCAGCTTGGCACAGACCGGGGAGCTGTTTTTT.

The rearrangement uses TRBV19 and TRBJ2-5; 8 nucleotides match TRBD2. The J segment lost 0 bases and the V segment lost 3 bases, leaving 12 bases of the junction unmatched. The CDR3 loop spans 18 amino acids. Germline CDR1 and CDR2: LNHDA and SQIVND (reference sequence). CDR3 residues: CASSMRSMTGGYQETQYF. The CDR3 DNA reads TGTGCCAGTAGTATGAGGTCGATGACGGGGGGGTACCAAGAGACCCAGTACTTC.

The J gene is TRBJ1-6, the V gene TRBV7-9; 7 positions match TRBD1. With V trimmed by 2 bases and J by 9 bases, 7 bases remained unmatched. Germline V gene lookup returns CDR1 SEHNR and CDR2 FQNEAQ (reference sequence). The CDR3 is made up of 15 amino acids. CDR3 in DNA: TGTGCCAGCAGCTTATCTGGGACAGTTGGTTCACCCCTCCACTTT. This codes for CASSLSGTVGSPLHF. The full variable domain, completed using reference TRBV7-9 and TRBJ1-6, is DTGVSQNPRHKITKRGQNVTFRCDPISEHNRLYWYRQTLGQGPEFLTYFQNEAQLEKSRLLSDRFSAERPKGSFSTLEIQRTEQGDSAMYLCASSLSGTVGSPLHFGNGTRLTVT.

CDR3 sequence (DNA): TGTGCCAGCAGCCAACTCGTACTCGATGGCTACACCTTC. It yields the protein CASSQLVLDGYTF. The gene calls are TRBV3-1 (or the pseudogene TRBV3-2) and TRBJ1-2; D remains ambiguous. In germline, CDR1 is LGHDT, CDR2 YNNKEL (reference sequence). The CDR3 is made up of 13 amino acids. The V gene lost 2 bases and the J gene lost 6 bases, with 10 bases spanning the gap.

The rearrangement uses TRBV6-2 or TRBV6-3 and TRBJ1-2, with 9 bases matching TRBD1. Germline V gene data show CDR1 as MNHEY and CDR2 as SVGEGT. The CDR3 runs to 17 residues. The V segment lost 6 bases and the J segment 0 bases; nucleotides outside the gene matches: 11. The CDR3 reads CASSLGQGMLANYGYTF. For the CDR3, the DNA is TGTGCCAGCAGCCTCGGACAGGGGATGCTTGCTAACTATGGCTACACCTTC.

The chain has TRBV6-5 and TRBJ1-4; D perhaps matches TRBD1 (5 bases). From germline, CDR1 is MNHEY and CDR2 SVGAGI. The CDR3 is 14 amino acids. The V end lost 0 bases, the J end lost 8 bases, and 10 bases lay between the germline ends. CDR3: CASSYSTPGEKLFF. In DNA form, the CDR3 reads TGTGCCAGCAGTTACTCGACTCCAGGGGAAAAACTGTTTTTT.

This sequence joins TRBV6-2 or TRBV6-3 and TRBJ2-1; 7 positions match TRBD2. This CDR3 comprises 16 residues. The junction had 5 bases not matched to a gene; V was cut back by 2 bases and J by 1 base. Germline values: CDR1 MNHEY, CDR2 SVGEGT. This chain's CDR3 is CASSYASGHSYNEQFF. The CDR3 DNA reads as TGTGCCAGCAGTTACGCTAGCGGCCATTCCTACAATGAGCAGTTCTTC.

The chain links TRBV5-1 to TRBJ2-7; a weak D match, TRBD2 (5 bases). In germline, CDR1 is SGHRS, CDR2 YFSETQ. CDR3 length equals 14 residues. V gave up 4 bases and J gave up 2 bases, with 13 bases separating them. The CDR3 nucleotides read TGCGCCAGCAGCGCCGGCGGGCCAACCTACGAGCAGTACTTC. This encodes CASSAGGPTYEQYF.

The chain links TRBV5-6 to TRBJ1-2; D unclear. V lost 0 bases and J lost 4, with 25 bases in between. The CDR3 is 19 residues long. The germline CDR1 and CDR2 sequences are SGHDT and YYEEEE. CDR3 sequence: CASSLVGGGPSRKGYGYTF. The CDR3, as DNA: TGTGCCAGCAGCTTGGTGGGAGGAGGACCTTCCAGAAAAGGCTATGGCTACACCTTC. Full variable domain (rest looked up from reference TRBV5-6 and TRBJ1-2): DAGVTQSPTHLIKTRGQQVTLRCSPKSGHDTVSWYQQALGQGPQFIFQYYEEEERQRGNFPDRFSGHQFPNYSSELNVNALLLGDSALYLCASSLVGGGPSRKGYGYTFGSGTRLTVV.

The J gene is TRBJ1-2, the V gene TRBV29-1, with TRBD1 as a possible D gene (5 bases). The CDR3 has 13 amino acids. The V end was cut by 7 bases, the J end by 3 bases, with 15 bases between. Germline V CDR1 and CDR2: SQVTM, ANQGSEA. The CDR3 bases are TGCAGCGCTCCAGGGAATTCGGACTATGGCTACACCTTC. It codes for CSAPGNSDYGYTF.